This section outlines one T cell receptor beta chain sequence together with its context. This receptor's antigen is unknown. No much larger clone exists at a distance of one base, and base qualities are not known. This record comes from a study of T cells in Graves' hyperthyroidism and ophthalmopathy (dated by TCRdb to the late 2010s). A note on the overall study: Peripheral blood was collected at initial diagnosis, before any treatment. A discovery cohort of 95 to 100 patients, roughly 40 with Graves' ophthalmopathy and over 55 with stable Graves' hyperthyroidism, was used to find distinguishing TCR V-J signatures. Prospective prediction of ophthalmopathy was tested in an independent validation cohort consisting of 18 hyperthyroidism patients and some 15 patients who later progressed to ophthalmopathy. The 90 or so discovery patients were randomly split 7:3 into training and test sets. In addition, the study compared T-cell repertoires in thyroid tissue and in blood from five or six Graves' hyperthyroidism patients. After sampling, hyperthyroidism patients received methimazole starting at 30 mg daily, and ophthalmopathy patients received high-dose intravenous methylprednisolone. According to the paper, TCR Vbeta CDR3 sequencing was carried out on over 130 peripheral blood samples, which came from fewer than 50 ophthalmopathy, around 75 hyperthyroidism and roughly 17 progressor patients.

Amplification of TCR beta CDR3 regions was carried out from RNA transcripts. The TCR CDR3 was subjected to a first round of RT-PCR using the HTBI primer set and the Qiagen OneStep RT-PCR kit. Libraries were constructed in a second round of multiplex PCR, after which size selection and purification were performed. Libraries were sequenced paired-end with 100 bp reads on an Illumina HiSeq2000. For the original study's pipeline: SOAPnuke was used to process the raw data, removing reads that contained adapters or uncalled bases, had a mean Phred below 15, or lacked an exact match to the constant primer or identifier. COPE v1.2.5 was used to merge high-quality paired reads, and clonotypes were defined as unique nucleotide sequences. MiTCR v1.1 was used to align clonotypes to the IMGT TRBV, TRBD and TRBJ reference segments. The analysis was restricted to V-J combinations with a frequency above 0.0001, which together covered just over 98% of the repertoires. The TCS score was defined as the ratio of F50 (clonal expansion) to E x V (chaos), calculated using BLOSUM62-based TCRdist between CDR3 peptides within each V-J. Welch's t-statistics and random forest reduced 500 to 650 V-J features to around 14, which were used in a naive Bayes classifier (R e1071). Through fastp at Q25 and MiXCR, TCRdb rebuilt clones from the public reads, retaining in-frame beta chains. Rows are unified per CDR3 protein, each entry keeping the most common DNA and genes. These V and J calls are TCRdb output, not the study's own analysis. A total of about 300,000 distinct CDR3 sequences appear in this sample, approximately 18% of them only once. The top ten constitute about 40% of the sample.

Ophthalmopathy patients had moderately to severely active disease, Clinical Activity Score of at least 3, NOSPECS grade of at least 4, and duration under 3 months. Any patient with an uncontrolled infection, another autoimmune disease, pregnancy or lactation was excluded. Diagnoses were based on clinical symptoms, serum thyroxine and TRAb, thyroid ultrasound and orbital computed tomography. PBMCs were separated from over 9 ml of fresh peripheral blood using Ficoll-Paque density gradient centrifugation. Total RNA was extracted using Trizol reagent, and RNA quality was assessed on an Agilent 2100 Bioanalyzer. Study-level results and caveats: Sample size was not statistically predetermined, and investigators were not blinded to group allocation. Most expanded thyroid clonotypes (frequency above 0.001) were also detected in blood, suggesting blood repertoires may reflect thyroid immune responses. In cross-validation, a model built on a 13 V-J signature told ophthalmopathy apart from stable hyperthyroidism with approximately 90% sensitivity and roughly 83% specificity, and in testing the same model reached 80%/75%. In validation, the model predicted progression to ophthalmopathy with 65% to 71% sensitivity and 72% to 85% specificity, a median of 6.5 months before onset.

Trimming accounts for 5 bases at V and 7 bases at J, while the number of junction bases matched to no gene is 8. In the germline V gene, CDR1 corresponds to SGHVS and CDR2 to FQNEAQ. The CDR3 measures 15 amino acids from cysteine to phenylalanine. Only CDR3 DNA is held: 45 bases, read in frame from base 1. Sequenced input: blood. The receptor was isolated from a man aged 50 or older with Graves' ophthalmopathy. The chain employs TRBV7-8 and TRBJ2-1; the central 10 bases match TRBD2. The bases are TGTGCCAGCAGCCCGCTAGCGGGAGTGGGGAATGAGCAGTTCTTC. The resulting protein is CASSPLAGVGNEQFF. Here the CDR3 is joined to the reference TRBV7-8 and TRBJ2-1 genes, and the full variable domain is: GAGVSQSPRYKVAKRGQDVALRCDPISGHVSLFWYQQALGQGPEFLTYFQNEAQLDKSGLPSDRFFAERPEGSVSTLKIQRTQQEDSAVYLCASSPLAGVGNEQFFGPGTRLTVL.